This entry concerns a single TCR beta chain. In the original analysis: Scientists estimated how many nucleated cells there were by amplifying reference gene primers. Sequencing was performed with immunoSEQ multiplex PCR; in TCRdb, only in-frame clones are kept and a portion is missing. That table furnishes V, J and clone size, whereas the DNA furnished D and trimming. The sample has a few hundred thousand clones, over 75% seen once. Trimming cost V 10 bases and J 6 bases, with 12 bases left between them. Germline V gives CDR1 LNHDA, CDR2 SQIVND (reference sequence). This CDR3 has 12 residues. The data were obtained in a study of blood T cell repertoires in COVID-19. Whole-study context: The samples span acute and convalescent COVID-19 from the United States, Italy and Spain.

The V gene is TRBV19, the J gene TRBJ2-2; a possible D gene is TRBD1 (6 bases). Sequenced input: PBMCs or T cells enriched from blood (not recorded which). This TCR was recovered from a man between 25 and 39 years old with acute COVID-19. The DNA of the CDR3 is TGTGCCACTACAACAGGGTCCGGGGAGCTGTTTTTT. It is translated as CATTTGSGELFF.